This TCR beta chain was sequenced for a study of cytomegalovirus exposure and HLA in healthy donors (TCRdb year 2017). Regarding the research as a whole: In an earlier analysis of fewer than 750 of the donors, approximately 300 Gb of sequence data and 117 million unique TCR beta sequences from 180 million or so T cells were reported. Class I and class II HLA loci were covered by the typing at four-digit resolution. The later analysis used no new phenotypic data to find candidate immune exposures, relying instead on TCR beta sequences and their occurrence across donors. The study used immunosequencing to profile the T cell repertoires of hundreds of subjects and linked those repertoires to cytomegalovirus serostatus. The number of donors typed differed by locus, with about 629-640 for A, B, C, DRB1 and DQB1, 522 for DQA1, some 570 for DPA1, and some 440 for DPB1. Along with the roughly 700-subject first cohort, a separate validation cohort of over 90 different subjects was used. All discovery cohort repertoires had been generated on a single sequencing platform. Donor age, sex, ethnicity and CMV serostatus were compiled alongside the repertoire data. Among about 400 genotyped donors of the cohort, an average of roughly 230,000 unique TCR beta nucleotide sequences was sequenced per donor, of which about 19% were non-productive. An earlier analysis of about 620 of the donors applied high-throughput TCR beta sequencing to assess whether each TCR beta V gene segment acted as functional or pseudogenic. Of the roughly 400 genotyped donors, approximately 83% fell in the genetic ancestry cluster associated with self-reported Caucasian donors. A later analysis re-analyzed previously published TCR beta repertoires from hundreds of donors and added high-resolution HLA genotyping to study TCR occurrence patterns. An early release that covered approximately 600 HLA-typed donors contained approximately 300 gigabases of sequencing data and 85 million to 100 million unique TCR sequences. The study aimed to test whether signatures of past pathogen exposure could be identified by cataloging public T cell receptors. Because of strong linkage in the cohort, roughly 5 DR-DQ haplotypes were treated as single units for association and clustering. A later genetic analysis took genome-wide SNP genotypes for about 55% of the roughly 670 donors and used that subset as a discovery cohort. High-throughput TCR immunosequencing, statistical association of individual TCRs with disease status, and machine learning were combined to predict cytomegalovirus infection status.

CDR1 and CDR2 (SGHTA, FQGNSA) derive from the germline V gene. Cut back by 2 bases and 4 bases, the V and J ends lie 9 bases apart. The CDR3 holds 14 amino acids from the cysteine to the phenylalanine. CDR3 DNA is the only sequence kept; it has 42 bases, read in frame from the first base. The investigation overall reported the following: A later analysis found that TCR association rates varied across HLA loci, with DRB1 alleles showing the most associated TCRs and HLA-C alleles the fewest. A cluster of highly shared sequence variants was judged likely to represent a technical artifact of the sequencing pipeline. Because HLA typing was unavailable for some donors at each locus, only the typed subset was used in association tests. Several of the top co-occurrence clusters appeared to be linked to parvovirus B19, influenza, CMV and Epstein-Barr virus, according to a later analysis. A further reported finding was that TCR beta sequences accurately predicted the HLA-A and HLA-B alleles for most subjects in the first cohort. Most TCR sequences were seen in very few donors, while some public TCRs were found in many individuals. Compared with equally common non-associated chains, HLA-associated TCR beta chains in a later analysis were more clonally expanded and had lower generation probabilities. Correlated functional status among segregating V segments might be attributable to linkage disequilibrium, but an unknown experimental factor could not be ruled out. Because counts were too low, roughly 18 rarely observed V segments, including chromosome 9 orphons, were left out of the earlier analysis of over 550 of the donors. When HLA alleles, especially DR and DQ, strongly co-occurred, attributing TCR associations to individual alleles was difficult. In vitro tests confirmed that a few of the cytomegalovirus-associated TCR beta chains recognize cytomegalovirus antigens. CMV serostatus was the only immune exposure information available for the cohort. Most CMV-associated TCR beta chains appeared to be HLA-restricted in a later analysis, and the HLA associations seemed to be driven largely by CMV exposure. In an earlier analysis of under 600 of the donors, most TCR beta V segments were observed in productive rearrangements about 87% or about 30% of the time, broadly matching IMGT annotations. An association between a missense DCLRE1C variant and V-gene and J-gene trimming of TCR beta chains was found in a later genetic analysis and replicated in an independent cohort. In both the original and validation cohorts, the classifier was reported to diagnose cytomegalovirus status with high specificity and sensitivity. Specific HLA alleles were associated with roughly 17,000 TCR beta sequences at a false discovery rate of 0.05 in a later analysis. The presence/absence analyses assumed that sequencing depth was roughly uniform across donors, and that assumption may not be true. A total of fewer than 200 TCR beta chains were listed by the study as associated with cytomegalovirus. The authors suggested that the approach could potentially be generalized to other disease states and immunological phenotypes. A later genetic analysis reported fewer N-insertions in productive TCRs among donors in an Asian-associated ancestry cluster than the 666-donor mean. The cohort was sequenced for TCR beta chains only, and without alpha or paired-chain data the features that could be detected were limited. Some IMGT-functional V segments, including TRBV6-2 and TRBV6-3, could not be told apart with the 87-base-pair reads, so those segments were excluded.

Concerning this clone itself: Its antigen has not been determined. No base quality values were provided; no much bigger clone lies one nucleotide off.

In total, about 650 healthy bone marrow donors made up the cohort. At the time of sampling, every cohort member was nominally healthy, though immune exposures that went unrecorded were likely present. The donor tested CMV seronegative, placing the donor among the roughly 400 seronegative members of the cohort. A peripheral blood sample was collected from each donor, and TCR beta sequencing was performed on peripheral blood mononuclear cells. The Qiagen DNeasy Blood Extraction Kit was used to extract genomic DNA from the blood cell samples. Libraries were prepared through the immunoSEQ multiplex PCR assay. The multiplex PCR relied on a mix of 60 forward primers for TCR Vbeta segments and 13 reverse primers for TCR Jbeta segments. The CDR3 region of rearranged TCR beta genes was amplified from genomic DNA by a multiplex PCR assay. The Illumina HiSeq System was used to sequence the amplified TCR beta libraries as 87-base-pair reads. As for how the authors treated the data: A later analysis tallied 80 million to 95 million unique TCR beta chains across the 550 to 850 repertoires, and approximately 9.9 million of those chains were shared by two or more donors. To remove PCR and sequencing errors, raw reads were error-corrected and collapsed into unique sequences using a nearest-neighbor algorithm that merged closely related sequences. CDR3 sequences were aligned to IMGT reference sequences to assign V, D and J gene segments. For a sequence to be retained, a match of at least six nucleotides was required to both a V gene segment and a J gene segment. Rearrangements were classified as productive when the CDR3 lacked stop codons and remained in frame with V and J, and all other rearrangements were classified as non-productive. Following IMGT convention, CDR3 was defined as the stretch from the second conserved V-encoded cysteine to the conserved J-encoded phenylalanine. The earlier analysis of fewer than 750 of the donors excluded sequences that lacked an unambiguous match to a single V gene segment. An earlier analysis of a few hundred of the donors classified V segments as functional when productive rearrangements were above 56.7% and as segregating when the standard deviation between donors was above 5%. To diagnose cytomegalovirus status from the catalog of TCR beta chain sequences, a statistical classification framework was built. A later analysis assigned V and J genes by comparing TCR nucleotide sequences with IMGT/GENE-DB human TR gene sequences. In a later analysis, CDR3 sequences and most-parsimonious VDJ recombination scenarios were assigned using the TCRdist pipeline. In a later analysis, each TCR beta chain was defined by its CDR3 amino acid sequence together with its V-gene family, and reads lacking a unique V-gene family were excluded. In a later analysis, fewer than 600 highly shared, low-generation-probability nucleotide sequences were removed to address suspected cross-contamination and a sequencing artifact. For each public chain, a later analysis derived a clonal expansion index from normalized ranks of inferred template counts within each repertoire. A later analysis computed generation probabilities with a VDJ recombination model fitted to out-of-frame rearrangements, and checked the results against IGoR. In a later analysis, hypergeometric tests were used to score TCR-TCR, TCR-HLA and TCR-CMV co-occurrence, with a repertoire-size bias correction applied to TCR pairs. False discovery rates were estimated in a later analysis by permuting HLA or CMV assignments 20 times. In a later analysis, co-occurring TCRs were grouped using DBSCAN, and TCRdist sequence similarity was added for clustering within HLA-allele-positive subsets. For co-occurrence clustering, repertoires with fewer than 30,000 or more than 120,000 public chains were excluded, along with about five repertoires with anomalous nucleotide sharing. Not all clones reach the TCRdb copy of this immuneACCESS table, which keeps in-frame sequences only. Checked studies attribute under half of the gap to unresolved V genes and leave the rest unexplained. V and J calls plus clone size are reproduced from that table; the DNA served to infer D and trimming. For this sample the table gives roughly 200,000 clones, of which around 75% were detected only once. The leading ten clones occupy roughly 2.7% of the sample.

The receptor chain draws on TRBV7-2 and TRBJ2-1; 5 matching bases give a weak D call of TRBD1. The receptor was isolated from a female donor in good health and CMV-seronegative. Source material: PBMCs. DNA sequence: TGTGCCAGCAGCTTAAGGACAAATTACAATGAGCAGTTCTTC. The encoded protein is CASSLRTNYNEQFF.